This TCR beta chain was identified in a study of blood T cell repertoires in COVID-19. Study-level background: Nucleic acid was either cDNA or gDNA, and it came from T cells, B-cell-depleted T cells, or PBMCs.

This CDR3 spans 17 amino acids. J gave up 8 bases and V 5 bases, and 19 bases lay outside the gene matches. CDR1 and CDR2 (germline): SGHTA, FQGTGA. Participants were aged roughly 18 to 90 years, lived in 24 US areas, and enrolled virtually. The assay was immunoSEQ multiplex PCR, and TCRdb's table has in-frame clones only and misses some. The data contain 200,000 or so clones, 89% of them singletons. The source material was PBMCs or T cells enriched from blood (not recorded which). The chain couples TRBV7-3 to TRBJ2-7, with TRBD2 matching 9 bases. The receptor was isolated from a woman aged 40 to 55 with acute COVID-19. Here the CDR3 DNA reads TGTGCCAGCAGCGCCCTGGAAATGACTAGCGGATCGACGAAGCAGTACTTC. It encodes CASSALEMTSGSTKQYF.